This TCR beta chain derives from a study of blood T cells in healthy people across ages. A second PCR of 7 to 11 cycles used a sample-barcoded 5' primer and a J-beta primer mix. Each cDNA molecule, via a template-switch adaptor with 12 random nucleotides, was tagged. From each sample, at least 2.5 million paired-end reads containing CDR3 were obtained. TCRdb redid the calling of the 5' RACE reads with MiXCR, one entry per CDR3 protein. The table lists roughly 2 million distinct CDR3 sequences, just under 50% of them singletons. Germline lookup yields CDR1 SGHDN and CDR2 FVKESK. V lost 5 bases, J lost 1 base, and 10 bases stayed unmatched. The CDR3 covers 17 residues. Study results and caveats: Diversity of TCR beta per million T cells declined in a roughly linear way with age.

Worth noting for this clonotype: Its target is not known.

The sequence derives from a middle-aged woman in good health. Specimen: blood. The chain has TRBV14 and TRBJ2-3; 9 nucleotides agree with TRBD1. CDR3: CASSEGQGWFGTDTQYF. DNA for the CDR3: TGTGCCAGCAGCGAAGGACAGGGGTGGTTTGGCACAGATACGCAGTATTTT.